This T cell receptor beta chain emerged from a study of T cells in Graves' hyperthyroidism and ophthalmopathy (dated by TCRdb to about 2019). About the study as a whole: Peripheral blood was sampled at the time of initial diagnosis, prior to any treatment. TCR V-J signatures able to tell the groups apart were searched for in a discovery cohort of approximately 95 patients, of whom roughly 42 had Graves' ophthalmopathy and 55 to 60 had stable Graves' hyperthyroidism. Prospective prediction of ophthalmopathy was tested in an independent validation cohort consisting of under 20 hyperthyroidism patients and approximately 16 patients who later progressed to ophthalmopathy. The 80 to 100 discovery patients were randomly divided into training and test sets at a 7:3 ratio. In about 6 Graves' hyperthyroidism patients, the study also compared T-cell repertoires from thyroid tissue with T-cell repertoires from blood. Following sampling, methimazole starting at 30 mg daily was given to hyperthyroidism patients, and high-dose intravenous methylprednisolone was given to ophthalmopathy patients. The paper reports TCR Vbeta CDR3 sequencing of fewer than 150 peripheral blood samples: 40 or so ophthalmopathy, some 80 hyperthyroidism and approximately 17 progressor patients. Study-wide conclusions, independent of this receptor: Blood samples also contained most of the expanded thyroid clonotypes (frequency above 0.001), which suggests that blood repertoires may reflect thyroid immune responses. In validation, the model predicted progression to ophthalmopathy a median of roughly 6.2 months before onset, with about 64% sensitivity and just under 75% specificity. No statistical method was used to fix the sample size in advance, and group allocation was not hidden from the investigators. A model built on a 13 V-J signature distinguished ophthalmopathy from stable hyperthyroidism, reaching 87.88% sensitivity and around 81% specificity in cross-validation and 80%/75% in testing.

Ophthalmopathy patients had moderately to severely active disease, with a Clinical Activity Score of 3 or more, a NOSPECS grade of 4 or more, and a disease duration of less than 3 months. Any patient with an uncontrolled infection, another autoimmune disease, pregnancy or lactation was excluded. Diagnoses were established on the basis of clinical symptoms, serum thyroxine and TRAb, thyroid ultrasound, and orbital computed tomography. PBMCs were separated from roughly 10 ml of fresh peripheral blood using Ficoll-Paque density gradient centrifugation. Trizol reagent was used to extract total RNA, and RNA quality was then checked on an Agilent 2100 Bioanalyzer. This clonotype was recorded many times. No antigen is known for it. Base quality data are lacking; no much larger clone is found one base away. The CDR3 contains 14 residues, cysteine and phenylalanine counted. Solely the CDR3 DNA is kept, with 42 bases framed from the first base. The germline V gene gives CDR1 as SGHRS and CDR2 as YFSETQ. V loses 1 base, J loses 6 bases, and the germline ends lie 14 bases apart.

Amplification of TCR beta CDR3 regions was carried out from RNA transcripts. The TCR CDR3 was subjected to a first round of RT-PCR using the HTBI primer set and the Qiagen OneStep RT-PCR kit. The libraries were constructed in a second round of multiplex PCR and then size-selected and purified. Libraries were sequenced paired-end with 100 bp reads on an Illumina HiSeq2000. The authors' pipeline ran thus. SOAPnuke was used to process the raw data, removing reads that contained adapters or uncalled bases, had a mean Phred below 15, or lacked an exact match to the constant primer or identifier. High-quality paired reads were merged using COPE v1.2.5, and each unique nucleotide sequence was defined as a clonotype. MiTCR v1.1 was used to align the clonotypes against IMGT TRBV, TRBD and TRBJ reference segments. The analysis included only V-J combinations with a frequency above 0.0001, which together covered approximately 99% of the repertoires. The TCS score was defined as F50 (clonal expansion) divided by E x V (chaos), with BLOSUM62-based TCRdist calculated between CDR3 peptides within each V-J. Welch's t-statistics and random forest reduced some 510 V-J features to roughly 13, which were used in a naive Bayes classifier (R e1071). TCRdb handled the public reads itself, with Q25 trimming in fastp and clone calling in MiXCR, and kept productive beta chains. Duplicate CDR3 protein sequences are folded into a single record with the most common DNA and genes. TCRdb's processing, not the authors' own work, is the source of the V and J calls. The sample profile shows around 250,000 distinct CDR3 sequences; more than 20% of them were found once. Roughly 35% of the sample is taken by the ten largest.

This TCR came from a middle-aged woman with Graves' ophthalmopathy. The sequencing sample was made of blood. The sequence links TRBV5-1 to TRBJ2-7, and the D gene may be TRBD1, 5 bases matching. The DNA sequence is TGCGCCAGCAGCTTGACAGGCCTCAACTTCGAGCAGTACTTC. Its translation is CASSLTGLNFEQYF.